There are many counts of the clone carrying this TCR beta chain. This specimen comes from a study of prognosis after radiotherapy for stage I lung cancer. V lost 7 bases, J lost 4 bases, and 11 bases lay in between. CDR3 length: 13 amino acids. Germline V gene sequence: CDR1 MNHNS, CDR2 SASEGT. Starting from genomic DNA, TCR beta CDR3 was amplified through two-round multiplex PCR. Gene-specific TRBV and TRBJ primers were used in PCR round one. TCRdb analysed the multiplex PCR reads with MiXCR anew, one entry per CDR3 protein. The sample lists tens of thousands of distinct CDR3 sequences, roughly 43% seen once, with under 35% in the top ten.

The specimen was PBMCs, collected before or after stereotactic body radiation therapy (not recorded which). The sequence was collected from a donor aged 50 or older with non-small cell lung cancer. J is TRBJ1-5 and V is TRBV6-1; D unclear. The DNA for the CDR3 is TGTGCCAGCAATCGGGGAGGGAATCAGCCCCAGCATTTT. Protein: CASNRGGNQPQHF.